These 12 T cell receptor beta chains originate from one sample sequenced in a study of graft-versus-host responses after intestinal transplantation. The assay was immunoSEQ multiplex PCR, and TCRdb's table has in-frame clones only and misses some. The sample carries about 9,600 clones, nearly 95% recorded once. The sample in question was bone marrow, obtained about 520 days after intestinal transplantation. These receptors were taken from a human patient who received an intestinal transplant, so some T cells may come from the graft donor.

The chain links TRBV6-5 to TRBJ1-6; 7 nucleotides line up with TRBD1. The germline CDR1 and CDR2 sequences are MNHEY and SVGAGI. The CDR3 extends over 16 amino acids. V was pared by 2 bases and J by 0 bases, with 1 base of the junction left unmatched. In nucleotides, the CDR3 is TGTGCCAGCAGTTACAAGGGGGCCTCCTATAATTCACCCCTCCACTTT. Translation: CASSYKGASYNSPLHF.

The V gene is TRBV19, the J gene TRBJ2-2, with 8 bases that match TRBD1. CDR1 is LNHDA and CDR2 is SQIVND in the germline V gene (reference sequence). The CDR3 contains 15 residues. V was clipped by 10 bases and J by 1 base; unmatched bases: 8. CDR3 protein: CATRYGTGNTGELFF. The CDR3 DNA is TGTGCCACTAGGTATGGGACAGGGAACACCGGGGAGCTGTTTTTT.

The genes are TRBV28 and TRBJ1-5; TRBD1 aligns across 8 bases. Germline trimming cut 5 bases from V and 6 bases from J; bases unmatched to any gene: 9. CDR1 and CDR2 (germline): MDHEN, SYDVKM. The CDR3 extends over 15 amino acids. The CDR3 DNA reads as TGTGCCAGCAGTCCCCCAGGGGGCGCGGGTCAGCCCCAGCATTTT. It translates to CASSPPGGAGQPQHF.

The gene calls are TRBV19 and TRBJ2-2; a possible D gene is TRBD1 (5 bases). The V end lost 4 bases, the J end lost 5 bases, and 5 bases lay between the germline ends. CDR3 length equals 12 residues. The germline V gene encodes CDR1 LNHDA and CDR2 SQIVND (reference sequence). The DNA of the CDR3 is TGTGCCAGTAGTACAGGGACCGGGGAGCTGTTTTTT. Translation: CASSTGTGELFF.

V is TRBV7-9 and J is TRBJ1-5, with a possible D match to TRBD1 (6 bases). The CDR3 extends over 16 amino acids. CDR1 is SEHNR, CDR2 FQNEAQ, per germline (reference sequence). V dropped 1 base and J dropped 5 bases, with 15 bases sitting between them. The CDR3 bases are TGTGCCAGCAGCTTAGGGGGGCGAGGGGTGGATCAGCCCCAGCATTTT. It encodes CASSLGGRGVDQPQHF.

The chain combines TRBV11-2 with TRBJ1-4; 8 positions match TRBD1. Germline CDR1 is SGHAT and CDR2 is FQNNGV. V trimming: 8 bases; J trimming: 3 bases; junction bases outside the gene matches: 8. CDR3 size: 15 residues. CDR3 sequence (DNA): TGTGCCAGCTCAACCCAGGGGGCCTCTAATGAAAAACTGTTTTTT. Its protein product is CASSTQGASNEKLFF.

The sample holds one count of this clone. The CDR3 DNA follows: TGTGCCAGCAGCTTCGGACAGGAGAACACTGAAGCTTTCTTT. This translates into CASSFGQENTEAFF. The chain has TRBV5-6 and TRBJ1-1; the match to TRBD1 covers 7 bases. V was clipped by 2 bases and J by 1 base; unmatched bases: 2. Germline V gene data show CDR1 as SGHDT and CDR2 as YYEEEE. The CDR3 length is 14 residues.

The V and J genes are TRBV6-6 and TRBJ2-1, with D possibly matching TRBD1 (6 bases). Trimming cost V 4 bases and J 3 bases, with 10 bases left between them. Per the germline V gene, CDR1 is MNHNY and CDR2 is SVGAGI (reference sequence). This CDR3 comprises 14 residues. This CDR3 reads CASSFTDSYNEQFF. As DNA, the CDR3 is TGTGCCAGCAGTTTCACGGACAGCTACAATGAGCAGTTCTTC.

The V call is TRBV29-1, the J call TRBJ2-7; possibly TRBD1 for D (6 bases). Germline V gene data show CDR1 as SQVTM and CDR2 as ANQGSEA. The CDR3 covers 12 residues. V gave up 1 base and J gave up 2 bases, with 6 bases separating them. In nucleotides, the CDR3 is TGCAGCGTTGAAGGGGGGCCCTACGAGCAGTACTTC. The encoded protein is CSVEGGPYEQYF.

The V gene is TRBV9, the J gene TRBJ1-2; D is unclear. Germline CDR1 is SGDLS and CDR2 is YYNGEE. The CDR3 runs to 13 residues. Trimming pared 0 bases from V and 2 bases from J, leaving 5 bases between. The CDR3: CASSVEQNYGYTF. DNA for the CDR3: TGTGCCAGCAGCGTAGAACAGAACTATGGCTACACCTTC.

This sequence joins TRBV10-3 and TRBJ2-2; 15 nucleotides align to TRBD2. This CDR3 is built from 18 residues. V gave up 3 bases and J gave up 4 bases; unmatched junction bases: 6. Germline V lookup: CDR1 ENHRY, CDR2 SYGVKD. The CDR3 protein is CAISEGLAGGPGTGELFF. DNA for the CDR3: TGTGCCATCAGTGAAGGACTAGCGGGAGGGCCGGGCACCGGGGAGCTGTTTTTT.

The genes are TRBV7-8 and TRBJ2-3, with D possibly called TRBD1 or TRBD2 (5 bases each). The CDR3 spans 17 residues. Trimming stripped 6 bases from V and 7 bases from J, with 26 bases between. The V gene's germline CDR1 is SGHVS and CDR2 FQNEAQ. Here the CDR3 reads CASRPTRDRAPGYTQYF. The CDR3 DNA follows: TGTGCCAGCAGACCCACTAGGGACCGCGCACCGGGGTATACGCAGTATTTT.